The 5 T cell receptor beta chains presented below share a single source sample, sequenced in a study of control samples from healthy donors and cancer patients. Clones were sequenced by immunoSEQ multiplex PCR, and TCRdb holds only the in-frame ones, with some missing. The sample contains tens of thousands of clones, 94% of which appear only once. Sequencing was carried out using blood. The source of these receptors is a man aged 25-45 years in good health.

DNA of the CDR3: TGTGCCAGCACTGGGACGCCTTCCCCTGAAGCTTTCTTT. It encodes CASTGTPSPEAFF. The chain uses TRBV12-3 or TRBV12-4 and TRBJ1-1; maybe TRBD1 (5 bases). This CDR3 is built from 13 residues. The V end lost 7 bases, the J end lost 6 bases, and 15 bases lay between the germline ends.

V gene TRBV9 combines with J gene TRBJ2-3; 9 bases map to TRBD2. V dropped 2 bases and J dropped 0; count of bases not matched to a gene: 7. CDR3 length: 17 amino acids. Germline V gene lookup returns CDR1 SGDLS and CDR2 YYNGEE. The CDR3 nucleotides are TGTGCCAGCAGCGTTGGTAGCGGGGGTATTAGCACAGATACGCAGTATTTT. It is translated as CASSVGSGGISTDTQYF.

The chain employs TRBV4-1 and TRBJ2-5, with 9 bases identical to TRBD2. CDR1 is MGHRA, CDR2 YSYEKL, per germline. The CDR3 has 17 amino acids. Unmatched junction bases numbered 10, after V lost 3 bases and J lost 2 bases. The CDR3 coding sequence is TGCGCCAGCAGCCAGGGCGGGAGGGCCCTTTATCAAGAGACCCAGTACTTC. Protein: CASSQGGRALYQETQYF.

This clone was found a few times. The chain uses TRBV28 and TRBJ1-6; 8 bases are shared with TRBD1. The CDR3 totals 13 residues. The J segment lost 7 bases and the V segment lost 9 bases, leaving 5 bases of the junction unmatched. From germline, CDR1 is MDHEN and CDR2 SYDVKM. The CDR3 DNA is TGTGCCAGTTTAACAGGGGGAAATTCACCCCTCCACTTT. It is translated as CASLTGGNSPLHF.

The chain links TRBV5-1 to TRBJ1-1; D is unresolved. This CDR3 comprises 12 residues. Trimming took 5 bases from V and 8 from J, leaving 13 bases between them. Germline CDR1 reads SGHRS; CDR2 reads YFSETQ. The DNA for the CDR3 is TGCGCCAGCAGACACCCACCCCGCGAAGCTTTCTTT. Translation: CASRHPPREAFF.